This T cell receptor (beta chain) stems from a study of PD-L1 blockade in urothelial cancer. For the study at large: Enrolled patients had been treated previously with 0 to 3 chemotherapy regimens. Reported median T cell count for blood samples was 130,000 to 150,000.

Here immunoSEQ multiplex PCR was the method, and the copy in TCRdb shows in-frame clones only, minus some. Seen here are fewer than 40,000 clones, roughly 90% observed once, and the top ten hold approximately 10%. V dropped 1 base and J dropped 5 bases, with 23 bases sitting between them. Germline assignment: CDR1 SGHAT and CDR2 FQNNGV. The CDR3 spans 18 residues. Time point in this sample: pretreatment peripheral blood. The rearrangement links TRBV11-2 to TRBJ2-5; weak D call: TRBD2 (6 bases). The starting material was PBMCs, obtained around atezolizumab (anti-PD-L1) treatment. This TCR came from a woman aged 60-75 years with urothelial cancer. CDR3 protein: CASSLVFVSGGARETQYF. Written as DNA, the CDR3 is TGTGCCAGCAGCTTAGTCTTTGTATCGGGCGGGGCTCGGGAGACCCAGTACTTC. The whole variable domain, filled in from reference TRBV11-2 and TRBJ2-5, reads EAGVAQSPRYKIIEKRQSVAFWCNPISGHATLYWYQQILGQGPKLLIQFQNNGVVDDSQLPKDRFSAERLKGVDSTLKIQPAKLEDSAVYLCASSLVFVSGGARETQYFGPGTRLLVL.